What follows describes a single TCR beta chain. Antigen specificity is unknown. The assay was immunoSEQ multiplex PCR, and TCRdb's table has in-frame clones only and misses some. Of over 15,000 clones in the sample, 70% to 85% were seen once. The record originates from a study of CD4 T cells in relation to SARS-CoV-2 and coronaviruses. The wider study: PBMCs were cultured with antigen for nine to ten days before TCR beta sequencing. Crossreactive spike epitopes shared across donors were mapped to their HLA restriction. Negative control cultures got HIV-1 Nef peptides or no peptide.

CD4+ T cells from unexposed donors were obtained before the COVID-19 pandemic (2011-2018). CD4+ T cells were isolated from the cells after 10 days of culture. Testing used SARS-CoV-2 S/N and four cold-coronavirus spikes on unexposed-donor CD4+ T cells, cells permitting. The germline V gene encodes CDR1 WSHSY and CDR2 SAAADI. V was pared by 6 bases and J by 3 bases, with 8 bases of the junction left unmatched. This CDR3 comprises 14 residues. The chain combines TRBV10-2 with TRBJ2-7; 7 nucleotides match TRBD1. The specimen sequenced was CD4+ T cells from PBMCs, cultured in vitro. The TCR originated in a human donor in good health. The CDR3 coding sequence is TGCGCCAGCAGAGGCCGGGACAGCCTCTACGAGCAGTACTTC. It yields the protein CASRGRDSLYEQYF.